These T cell receptor beta chains were read from a single sample in a study of blood T cell repertoires in COVID-19. TCRdb's table, derived via immunoSEQ multiplex PCR, lists solely in-frame clones and lacks some. Among over 45,000 clones listed, around 86% were seen once. The specimen was peripheral blood. These receptors came from a woman over 75 with active or convalescent COVID-19. Both conserved end residues are part of each CDR3. Each record gives: V gene, D gene, clone size, J gene, CDR3 DNA, CDR3 protein. A D gene is named only where the DNA matches it firmly. Clone size is shown for a subset of rows, as once, few, many or a class of expanded clone.

>TRBV7-2|TRBD2|-|TRBJ2-5
TGTGCCAGCAGCTTAGGCGGGAGGGATGAGACCCAGTACTTC
CASSLGGRDETQYF
>TRBV3-1/TRBV3-2|-|-|TRBJ1-5
TGTGCCAGCAGCCTGGGAGGGGCCCACAAGGTGCCCCAGCATTTT
CASSLGGAHKVPQHF
>TRBV5-8|TRBD1|-|TRBJ1-5
TGTGCCAGCAGCGCCGGGACAGGGGACCTCTATAGCAATCAGCCCCAGCATTTT
CASSAGTGDLYSNQPQHF
>TRBV2|TRBD1|-|TRBJ1-6
TGTGCCAGCAGTGCGGACAGGGGCCCTCTTAATTCACCCCTCCACTTT
CASSADRGPLNSPLHF
>TRBV6-2/TRBV6-3|TRBD1|-|TRBJ2-7
TGTGCCAGCAGTTACCATTCGGACAGGGCCGAGCAGTACTTC
CASSYHSDRAEQYF
>TRBV7-2|-|-|TRBJ2-2
TGTGCCAGCAGCTTCCGGGACACCACGAACACCGGGGAGCTGTTTTTT
CASSFRDTTNTGELFF
>TRBV19|-|-|TRBJ1-2
TGTGCCAGTAGTATGCCCGGACGCGGGGGGGATGGCTACACCTTC
CASSMPGRGGDGYTF
>TRBV29-1|-|-|TRBJ1-5
TGCAGCGTAGTCCAGGGCGGTCAGCCCCAGCATTTT
CSVVQGGQPQHF
>TRBV6-5|TRBD1|-|TRBJ1-2
TGTGCCAGCAGGAGACAGGGGAGCTACACCTTC
CASRRQGSYTF
>TRBV6-2/TRBV6-3|-|-|TRBJ2-2
TGTGCCAGCAGTTACTCACCTCGGACCGGGGAGCTGTTTTTT
CASSYSPRTGELFF
>TRBV7-9|TRBD1|-|TRBJ1-1
TGTGCCAGCACCCGGACAGGGGGCACTGAAGCTTTCTTT
CASTRTGGTEAFF
>TRBV5-6|TRBD1|-|TRBJ1-1
TGTGCCAGCAGCCCTGGGACAGGAGCCATGAACACTGAAGCTTTCTTT
CASSPGTGAMNTEAFF
>TRBV3-1/TRBV3-2|-|few|TRBJ1-2
TGTGCCAGCAGCCAAGTTTCTTCGGGGGGCTACACCTTC
CASSQVSSGGYTF
>TRBV10-3|-|-|TRBJ1-2
TGTGCCATCAGTGACCAGGGCTATGGCTACACCTTC
CAISDQGYGYTF
>TRBV5-1|TRBD2|-|TRBJ2-3
TGCGCCAGCAGCGTCGGGGGGGCGACAGATACGCAGTATTTT
CASSVGGATDTQYF
>TRBV28|-|-|TRBJ1-5
TGTGCCAGCAGTCACTCGCGTCAGCCCCAGCATTTT
CASSHSRQPQHF
>TRBV7-7|TRBD1|-|TRBJ2-3
TGTGCTAGCAGCTCGGGACAGGGCACAGATACGCAGTATTTT
CASSSGQGTDTQYF
>TRBV2|-|-|TRBJ2-5
TGTGCCAGCATCTCGGGTGGCCAAGAGACCCAGTACTTC
CASISGGQETQYF
>TRBV25-1|-|few|TRBJ2-1
TGTGCCAGCAGTGAGCGGGGGCCTTACAATGAGCAGTTCTTC
CASSERGPYNEQFF
>TRBV3-1/TRBV3-2|-|-|TRBJ2-5
TGTGCCAGCAGCCCTTTTGGCAGGGTAGAGACCCAGTACTTC
CASSPFGRVETQYF
>TRBV5-4|-|-|TRBJ2-6
TGTGCCAGCAGCAGAGAGGCTACCTCTGGGGCCAACGTCCTGACTTTC
CASSREATSGANVLTF
>TRBV7-9|-|-|TRBJ1-3
TGTGCCAGCAGCTTAGGTAGGGAGGGCTCTGGAAACACCATATATTTT
CASSLGREGSGNTIYF
>TRBV6-6|TRBD1|-|TRBJ1-1
TGTGCCAGCAGTTACTCGCAGGGGGCAGGTGAAGCTTTCTTT
CASSYSQGAGEAFF
>TRBV7-2|-|once|TRBJ1-2
TGTGCCAGCAGCCCACGGGGAAGGGATGGCTACACCTTC
CASSPRGRDGYTF
>TRBV10-3|-|few|TRBJ1-1
TGTGCCATCACCGAACAGGGAGAGAGCACTGAAGCTTTCTTT
CAITEQGESTEAFF
>TRBV7-2|TRBD1|-|TRBJ2-7
TGTGCCAGCAGCTTAGTAGGACAGGGCCACGAGCAGTACTTC
CASSLVGQGHEQYF
>TRBV10-3|-|-|TRBJ1-1
TGTGCCATCAGCCACCAGGGGACGGGCACTGAAGCTTTCTTT
CAISHQGTGTEAFF
>TRBV7-3|TRBD1|-|TRBJ1-5
TGTGCCAGCAGCTCGAAGCAGGGGGAACTCCTCCTGGCGCCCCAGCATTTT
CASSSKQGELLLAPQHF